A single sample gave rise to the 19 T cell receptor beta chains below, sequenced in a study of T cell responses to AZD1222 COVID-19 vaccine. The data were produced by immunoSEQ multiplex PCR, yet TCRdb's version contains in-frame clones alone and is incomplete. Counted here are 150,000 or so clones, around 86% occurring once; the ten biggest clones make up roughly 6.3%. The sequencing used peripheral blood, collected on day 0 of AZD1222 vaccination. These receptors were taken from an adult in good health.

V usage is TRBV2 and J usage is TRBJ1-6; perhaps TRBD1 as D (5 bases). Germline lookup yields CDR1 SNHLY and CDR2 FYNNEI. This CDR3 comprises 15 residues. V was shortened by 4 bases and J by 7 bases, with 14 bases between the two germline ends. This chain's CDR3 is CASSVFGQGNSPLHF. DNA for the CDR3: TGTGCCAGCAGTGTATTTGGGCAGGGAAATTCACCCCTCCACTTT.

The V gene is TRBV19, the J gene TRBJ1-1; no reliable D call. The V gene lost 5 bases and the J gene lost 11 bases, with 6 bases spanning the gap. CDR1 is LNHDA, CDR2 SQIVND, per germline (reference sequence). The CDR3 has 9 residues. The CDR3 coding sequence is TGTGCCAGTAGTCATTACGCTTTCTTT. Translated: CASSHYAFF.

The V and J genes are TRBV6-5 and TRBJ1-1, with 11 bases identical to TRBD1. V was pared by 2 bases and J by 0 bases, with 2 bases of the junction left unmatched. Germline assignment: CDR1 MNHEY and CDR2 SVGAGI. The CDR3 sequence is 16 residues long. The CDR3 is CASSYMGQGVNTEAFF. DNA of the CDR3: TGTGCCAGCAGTTACATGGGACAGGGGGTGAACACTGAAGCTTTCTTT.

V is TRBV6-5 and J is TRBJ2-5; TRBD2 is a possible D gene (6 bases). This CDR3 spans 14 amino acids. Trimming shortened V by 3 bases and J by 4 bases, and 12 bases separated the two germline ends. Germline V gives CDR1 MNHEY, CDR2 SVGAGI. CDR3 bases: TGTGCCAGCAGTTATATGACTAGTAGAGAGACCCAGTACTTC. Protein sequence: CASSYMTSRETQYF.

This CDR3 is CSVVSGSTQETQYF. As DNA, the CDR3 is TGCAGCGTTGTTTCAGGCTCGACCCAAGAGACCCAGTACTTC. The gene calls are TRBV29-1 and TRBJ2-5; D uncertain. V lost 4 bases, J lost 1 base, and 13 bases lay in between. The CDR3 is 14 residues long. Germline lookup yields CDR1 SQVTM and CDR2 ANQGSEA.

The CDR3 sequence: CASSLVFEQYF. In DNA, the CDR3 is TGTGCCAGCAGCTTGGTCTTCGAGCAGTACTTC. V is TRBV5-6 and J is TRBJ2-7; D unclear. Trimming cost V 0 bases and J 6 bases, with 4 bases left between them. The CDR3 has 11 residues. Germline V gene sequence: CDR1 SGHDT, CDR2 YYEEEE.

This clone has just one count. The chain uses TRBV7-8 and TRBJ2-1, with TRBD1 as a possible D gene (6 bases). The CDR3 runs 14 residues. Trimming removed 4 bases at V and 4 bases at J, with 11 bases between. The germline V gene encodes CDR1 SGHVS and CDR2 FQNEAQ. The CDR3 spells CASSYRTAYNEQFF. The CDR3 DNA sequence: TGTGCCAGCAGCTACAGGACAGCTTACAATGAGCAGTTCTTC.

Of note for this clone: The identical CDR3 is also encoded by other nucleotide sequences in the sample. The V gene is TRBV6-1, the J gene TRBJ1-2, with D possibly TRBD1 on 5 matching bases. The CDR3 has 13 residues. Germline CDR1 is MNHNS and CDR2 is SASEGT. V lost 3 bases and J lost 2, with 7 bases in between. As DNA, the CDR3 is TGTGCCAGCAGTGAGGGGGGGAACTATGGCTACACCTTC. Its protein product is CASSEGGNYGYTF.

CDR3 sequence reads: CAISELGRTYNEQFF. DNA of the CDR3: TGTGCCATCAGTGAGTTGGGACGGACATACAATGAGCAGTTCTTC. The chain carries TRBV10-3 and TRBJ2-1; perhaps D is TRBD1 or TRBD2 (5 bases each). The V end was cut by 1 base, the J end by 4 bases, with 11 bases between. This CDR3 has 15 amino acids. Germline assignment: CDR1 ENHRY and CDR2 SYGVKD.

The genes are TRBV19 and TRBJ1-5, with unresolved D. CDR3 size: 14 residues. V was clipped by 9 bases and J by 2 bases, with 14 bases between them. Germline assignment: CDR1 LNHDA and CDR2 SQIVND (reference sequence). The CDR3 DNA follows: TGTGCCAGCATGCCCAAAGTGGGCAATCAGCCCCAGCATTTT. Protein product: CASMPKVGNQPQHF.

The rearrangement links TRBV29-1 to TRBJ2-3, with D possibly matching TRBD2 (6 bases). The germline CDR1 and CDR2 sequences are SQVTM and ANQGSEA. This CDR3 has 14 residues. In DNA form, the CDR3 reads TGCACCTCCGCGGGGAGCTCTAGCACAGATACGCAGTATTTT. Amino acid sequence: CTSAGSSSTDTQYF.

This chain joins TRBV27 and TRBJ2-3; tentatively, D is TRBD2 (6 bases). Germline lookup yields CDR1 MNHEY and CDR2 SMNVEV (reference sequence). Trimming removed 5 bases from V and 4 bases from J, with 13 bases in between. The length of the CDR3 is 14 residues. CDR3 sequence (DNA): TGTGCCAGCAGTCCCCGGGGGAGACCAGATACGCAGTATTTT. The encoded protein is CASSPRGRPDTQYF.

The rearrangement joins TRBV14 to TRBJ1-1; no definite D call. Germline values: CDR1 SGHDN, CDR2 FVKESK. The V end was cut by 6 bases, the J end by 0 bases, with 8 bases between. CDR3 length equals 13 residues. CDR3 sequence reads: CASRSRVNTEAFF. CDR3 nucleotide sequence: TGTGCCAGCAGATCTCGGGTGAACACTGAAGCTTTCTTT.

The chain combines TRBV6-5 with TRBJ1-5; D gene uncertain. Germline V gene lookup returns CDR1 MNHEY and CDR2 SVGAGI. V lost 4 bases and J 5 bases, leaving 9 bases between the germline ends. CDR3 length: 13 amino acids. CDR3 amino acids: CASSFEMDQPQHF. In nucleotides, the CDR3 is TGTGCCAGCAGTTTTGAGATGGATCAGCCCCAGCATTTT.

The chain carries TRBV30 and TRBJ1-1; 11 bases map to TRBD1. Germline V gene lookup returns CDR1 GTSNPN and CDR2 SVGIG (reference sequence). The CDR3 covers 18 residues. The trim removed 0 bases at V and 1 base at J, leaving 10 bases unmatched. The CDR3 DNA reads as TGTGCCTGGAGTGTACTGGGGACAGGGGGGGGGAGGAACACTGAAGCTTTCTTT. Translating gives CAWSVLGTGGGRNTEAFF.

V and J are TRBV18 and TRBJ1-6; D is unclear. Trimming removed 2 bases from V and 6 bases from J, with 14 bases in between. There are 16 residues in the CDR3. Looked up from germline, CDR1 is KGHSH and CDR2 is LQKENI. CDR3 residues: CASSPTGTRSNSPLHF. For the CDR3, the DNA is TGTGCCAGCTCACCAACCGGAACAAGGTCTAATTCACCCCTCCACTTT.

This rearrangement joins TRBV6-5 to TRBJ1-6, with a possible D match to TRBD1 (5 bases). V was cut by 0 bases and J by 10 bases, with 10 bases left in between. Germline-derived CDR1 and CDR2 are MNHEY and SVGAGI. This CDR3 has 14 amino acids. The CDR3 coding sequence is TGTGCCAGCAGTTACTCAGGGGCGCAATCACCCCTCCACTTT. Translated, it gives CASSYSGAQSPLHF.

The chain has TRBV18 and TRBJ1-1; D may be TRBD1 (5 bases). The CDR3 has 13 amino acids. Trimming removed 4 bases from V and 4 bases from J, with 10 bases in between. Germline CDR1 is KGHSH and CDR2 is LQKENI. CDR3 in amino acids: CASSLGDGTEAFF. CDR3 coding DNA: TGTGCCAGCTCACTAGGGGACGGCACTGAAGCTTTCTTT.

The rearrangement joins TRBV7-3 to TRBJ1-5; the D gene is possibly TRBD1 (5 bases). CDR1 is SGHTA, CDR2 FQGTGA, per germline. The length of the CDR3 is 13 residues. V lost 5 bases to trimming and J lost 6 bases, with 11 bases between them. The DNA of the CDR3 is TGTGCCAGCAGCCCGGGGGTCGGTCAGCCCCAGCATTTT. It yields the protein CASSPGVGQPQHF.